What follows is one T cell receptor (beta chain) and its context. This specimen belongs to a study of T cell responses to AZD1222 COVID-19 vaccine. The CDR3 is 15 amino acids. Trimming took 3 bases from V and 6 from J; bases not matched to a gene: 5. From germline, CDR1 is SGHKS and CDR2 YYEKEE (reference sequence). The method was immunoSEQ multiplex PCR; TCRdb's version includes in-frame clones alone and lacks a portion of them. The top ten hold less than 9.5% of the sample, which has 99,000 or so clones, 85% to 90% seen once. The chain combines TRBV5-5 with TRBJ2-2, with 10 nucleotides matching TRBD2. The source material was peripheral blood, sampled on day 0 of AZD1222 vaccination. This receptor was identified in an adult in good health. The CDR3 is CASSSLAGSAGELFF. In DNA, the CDR3 is TGTGCCAGCAGCTCACTAGCGGGGTCGGCCGGGGAGCTGTTTTTT.